A single sample gave rise to the 29 T cell receptor beta chains below, sequenced in a study of human T cells and chemical hapten exposure. From the RACE reads, TCRdb called clonotypes with MiXCR, one entry per CDR3 protein. The profile shows just under 40,000 distinct CDR3 sequences, about an eighth of them singletons. As to time point: patch test 3, about 24 weeks after DPC sensitization. Treatment reported: therapeutic diphenylcyclopropenone sensitization with weekly scalp DPC. Unfractionated whole blood yielded the extracted total RNA. The source material was whole blood, sampled in connection with sensitization to the hapten diphenylcyclopropenone (DPC). The receptor set was obtained from a woman aged 40 to 50 with alopecia areata. Some clones in this sample may be carry-over from other donors' samples.

This clonotype has ten or more counts. The rearrangement uses TRBV20-1 and TRBJ1-6; 9 nucleotides line up with TRBD1. CDR1 is DFQATT and CDR2 is SNEGSKA in the germline V gene (reference sequence). Losses at the gene ends were 6 bases for V and 10 bases for J; bases not matched to a gene: 10. The CDR3 covers 14 residues. The CDR3 region has the DNA TGCAGTGCCCTACAGGGGGCGGTCGGCTCACCCCTCCACTTT. Protein sequence: CSALQGAVGSPLHF.

The chain recombines TRBV4-3 with TRBJ1-1; D is ambiguous. Germline CDR1 and CDR2: LGHNA and YSLEER. This CDR3 is 15 amino acids long. The germline V and J ends were trimmed by 3 bases and 4 bases, with 15 bases remaining between them. The CDR3 here is CASSHPPGGITEAFF. The CDR3 DNA reads as TGCGCCAGCAGCCACCCCCCCGGAGGGATCACTGAAGCTTTCTTT.

This clonotype was observed a handful of times. The V gene is TRBV25-1, the J gene TRBJ2-7; D unclear. CDR1 is MGHDK, CDR2 SYGVNS, per germline. The CDR3 contains 14 residues. V lost 8 bases to trimming and J lost 0 bases, with 14 bases between them. CDR3 in DNA: TGTGCCAGCTCCGCACGTGGGGACTCCTACGAGCAGTACTTC. Translating it yields CASSARGDSYEQYF.

This clonotype was observed a single time. The chain links TRBV9 to TRBJ1-3; the D gene is possibly TRBD1 (6 bases). Deletions cut 4 bases from V and 4 bases from J, with 9 bases between. CDR3 length: 13 amino acids. In germline, CDR1 is SGDLS, CDR2 YYNGEE. The CDR3 sequence is CASSKDSGNTIYF. The CDR3 DNA reads as TGTGCCAGCAGCAAGGACAGCGGAAACACCATATATTTT.

This clonotype was detected many times. The gene calls are TRBV23-1 and TRBJ2-1; a weak D match, TRBD1 (6 bases). TRBV23-1 is annotated as an ORF whose role is uncertain. Trimming cost V 0 bases and J 8 bases, with 32 bases left between them. The CDR3 length is 21 residues. CDR3 sequence reads: CASSQSKSGLGNRARFDEQFF. CDR3 DNA sequence: TGCGCCAGCAGTCAATCCAAATCGGGTTTGGGGAACAGGGCGAGATTCGATGAGCAGTTCTTC.

Note on this clonotype: A much larger clone lies a single base off, so this may be a read error. The chain uses TRBV29-1 and TRBJ2-2; tentative D call: TRBD2 (6 bases). V was clipped by 7 bases and J by 5 bases, with 14 bases between them. From germline, CDR1 is SQVTM and CDR2 ANQGSEA. The CDR3 is made up of 13 amino acids. CDR3 in DNA: TGCAGCGCTGAGCGGAGGGCTACCGGGGAGCTGTTTTTT. Translated: CSAERRATGELFF.

This clonotype was detected ten times or more. This chain links TRBV7-8 with TRBJ2-3; D tentatively reads TRBD1 or TRBD2 (6 bases each). The V end was cut by 2 bases, the J end by 4 bases, with 16 bases between. In germline, CDR1 is SGHVS, CDR2 FQNEAQ. This CDR3 comprises 16 residues. CDR3 DNA sequence: TGTGCCAGCAGCTTACTTGGGGGGCTATCTCCAGATACGCAGTATTTT. This gives the protein CASSLLGGLSPDTQYF.

This clonotype was counted a few times. This chain joins TRBV3-1 and TRBJ1-1; D remains ambiguous. The CDR3 is 12 residues long. The V gene lost 0 bases and the J gene lost 12 bases, with 11 bases spanning the gap. CDR1 is LGHDT and CDR2 is YNNKEL in the germline V gene (reference sequence). In DNA, the CDR3 is TGTGCCAGCAGCCAAGAGTTTGGGCCCCCTTTCTTT. This sequence encodes CASSQEFGPPFF.

This clonotype was observed a handful of times. The V gene is TRBV10-3, the J gene TRBJ1-2, with D possibly TRBD1 on 5 matching bases. This CDR3 is 12 amino acids long. Germline CDR1 and CDR2: ENHRY and SYGVKD. The V gene lost 11 bases and the J gene lost 8 bases, with 18 bases spanning the gap. The CDR3 reads CASSLARGGYTF. CDR3 DNA sequence: TGTGCCTCTAGCCTCGCAAGGGGAGGCTACACCTTC.

This clonotype was counted at least ten times. This chain joins TRBV29-1 and TRBJ1-6; TRBD1 matches 8 bases. V trimming: 5 bases; J trimming: 7 bases; junction bases outside the gene matches: 4. The CDR3 totals 13 residues. Germline V gene lookup returns CDR1 SQVTM and CDR2 ANQGSEA. The DNA of the CDR3 is TGCAGCGTTAGGGCAGGGGGCAATTCACCCCTCCACTTT. It encodes CSVRAGGNSPLHF.

The genes are TRBV4-1 and TRBJ1-5, with 8 bases fitting TRBD1. Germline V gives CDR1 MGHRA, CDR2 YSYEKL. The J segment lost 6 bases and the V segment lost 4 bases, leaving 8 bases of the junction unmatched. The CDR3 is made up of 15 amino acids. Written as DNA, the CDR3 is TGCGCCAGCAGCCCCCTCTCAGGGGGCCTTCAGCCCCAGCATTTT. Amino acid sequence: CASSPLSGGLQPQHF.

This clonotype showed up many times. The chain links TRBV7-6 to TRBJ2-1; no definite D call. Trimming shortened V by 1 base and J by 8 bases, and 9 bases separated the two germline ends. In germline, CDR1 is SGHVS, CDR2 FNYEAQ. The CDR3 is made up of 13 amino acids. The CDR3 reads CASSLGSFDEQFF. The DNA of the CDR3 is TGTGCCAGCAGCTTAGGGAGTTTCGATGAGCAGTTCTTC.

Many counts were recorded for this clonotype. The genes are TRBV12-3 or TRBV12-4 and TRBJ2-5; tentative D call: TRBD1 (7 bases). V lost 10 bases to trimming and J lost 5 bases, with 11 bases between them. The CDR3 is made up of 11 amino acids. This CDR3 is CATRGDETQYF. DNA of the CDR3: TGTGCCACCAGGGGGGACGAGACCCAGTACTTC.

This clonotype occurred many times. The rearrangement links TRBV18 to TRBJ1-5; 8 positions match TRBD1. The CDR3 is 14 residues long. Germline V CDR1 and CDR2: KGHSH, LQKENI. V was clipped by 2 bases and J by 10 bases; unmatched bases: 7. CDR3 protein: CASSPGTGMKPQHF. CDR3 nucleotide sequence: TGTGCCAGCTCACCAGGGACAGGAATGAAACCCCAGCATTTT. Full variable domain (remainder filled in from reference TRBV18 and TRBJ1-5): NAGVMQNPRHLVRRRGQEARLRCSPMKGHSHVYWYRQLPEEGLKFMVYLQKENIIDESGMPKERFSAEFPKEGPSILRIQQVVRGDSAAYFCASSPGTGMKPQHFGDGTRLSIL.

This clonotype was seen only a few times. The chain is built from TRBV29-1 and TRBJ2-2; D gene ambiguous. Trimming cost V 4 bases and J 0 bases, with 9 bases left between them. The CDR3 runs 14 residues. From germline, CDR1 is SQVTM and CDR2 ANQGSEA. The CDR3 region is CSVVGISNTGELFF. Written as DNA, the CDR3 is TGCAGCGTTGTCGGAATCTCGAACACCGGGGAGCTGTTTTTT.

This clonotype showed up many times. The rearrangement joins TRBV12-3 or TRBV12-4 to TRBJ1-2, with D possibly matching TRBD1 (6 bases). V lost 1 base and J lost 8, with 20 bases in between. This CDR3 region has 16 residues. The CDR3 region is CASSLGAGTTHGGYTF. The CDR3 bases are TGTGCCAGCAGTTTAGGGGCCGGGACAACCCATGGGGGCTACACCTTC.

V usage is TRBV2 and J usage is TRBJ2-1; D ambiguous. Germline assignment: CDR1 SNHLY and CDR2 FYNNEI. Between the trimmed V and J ends, which lost 5 bases and 0 bases, there was a span of 11 bases. This CDR3 has 15 residues. For the CDR3, the DNA is TGTGCCAGCAGTCTGACTGAGAGCTCCTACAATGAGCAGTTCTTC. Encoded protein: CASSLTESSYNEQFF.

V gene TRBV28 combines with J gene TRBJ2-5; the D is unclear. The V end lost 7 bases, the J end lost 2 bases, and 2 bases lay between the germline ends. The CDR3 has 10 amino acids. Per the germline V gene, CDR1 is MDHEN and CDR2 is SYDVKM. CDR3 bases: TGTGCCAGCAAACAAGAGACCCAGTACTTC. This gives the protein CASKQETQYF.

Here the CDR3 DNA reads TGTGCCAGCAGCTCGGCCGGACAGGGGAATTCACCCCTCCACTTT. Residues: CASSSAGQGNSPLHF. V gene TRBV7-9 combines with J gene TRBJ1-6; 9 bases are shared with TRBD1. V gave up 4 bases and J gave up 7 bases; unmatched junction bases: 5. The germline gives CDR1 SEHNR, CDR2 FQNEAQ (reference sequence). This CDR3 region has 15 residues.

At least ten counts were recorded for this clonotype. The chain has TRBV4-1 and TRBJ2-5, with D perhaps matching TRBD2 (7 bases). Germline assignment: CDR1 MGHRA and CDR2 YSYEKL. The V and J ends lost 0 bases and 0 bases respectively, with 14 bases between them. The CDR3 spans 17 residues. DNA for the CDR3: TGCGCCAGCAGCCAAGAAGTAGGCGGGGGCTACCAAGAGACCCAGTACTTC. Protein: CASSQEVGGGYQETQYF.

The sample holds a few counts of this clonotype. The J gene is TRBJ2-7, the V gene TRBV4-1; TRBD1 aligns across 8 bases. The CDR3 is 16 amino acids. Germline V gene data show CDR1 as MGHRA and CDR2 as YSYEKL. The junction had 7 bases not matched to a gene; V was cut back by 2 bases and J by 1 base. The CDR3 is CASSQSHGTGSYEQYF. In nucleotides, the CDR3 is TGCGCCAGCAGCCAATCCCACGGGACAGGATCCTACGAGCAGTACTTC.

In nucleotides, the CDR3 is TGTGCCAGCAGTTTCATCTCCTCCGAGGGTACGCAGTATTTT. Translated, it gives CASSFISSEGTQYF. V usage is TRBV28 and J usage is TRBJ2-3; D possibly corresponds to TRBD2 (5 bases). Trimming pared 3 bases from V and 8 bases from J, leaving 15 bases between. Germline V gene data show CDR1 as MDHEN and CDR2 as SYDVKM. CDR3 size: 14 residues.

The sample holds a few counts of this clonotype. The V gene is TRBV12-3 or TRBV12-4, the J gene TRBJ2-2; the match to TRBD1 covers 7 bases. The J segment lost 4 bases and the V segment lost 6 bases, leaving 8 bases of the junction unmatched. The CDR3 is made up of 15 amino acids. CDR3 in amino acids: CASSTNRGSTGELFF. The DNA of the CDR3 is TGTGCCAGCAGCACCAACAGGGGATCCACCGGGGAGCTGTTTTTT.

This clonotype was counted ten times or more. The V call is TRBV7-3, the J call TRBJ2-3, with 10 bases aligning to TRBD1. This CDR3 is built from 13 residues. The germline gives CDR1 SGHTA, CDR2 FQGTGA. V lost 5 bases, J lost 6 bases, and 2 bases stayed unmatched. The CDR3 nucleotides are TGTGCCAGCAGCAAGGGACAGGGGGATACGCAGTATTTT. As protein: CASSKGQGDTQYF. Drawing the rest from reference TRBV7-3 and TRBJ2-3, the complete variable domain is GAGVSQTPSNKVTEKGKYVELRCDPISGHTALYWYRQSLGQGPEFLIYFQGTGAADDSGLPNDRFFAVRPEGSVSTLKIQRTERGDSAVYLCASSKGQGDTQYFGPGTRLTVL.

This clonotype has at least ten counts. The chain uses TRBV7-3 and TRBJ2-7; a possible D gene is TRBD2 (6 bases). Trimming took off 3 bases at V and 6 bases at J, with 12 bases between the two ends. The CDR3 has 13 residues. Germline values: CDR1 SGHTA, CDR2 FQGTGA. The CDR3 DNA follows: TGTGCCAGCAGCTTCAGAGAGGGAGGCGAGCAGTACTTC. As protein: CASSFREGGEQYF.

There are a few counts of this clonotype. V and J are TRBV2 and TRBJ1-2; D is ambiguous. V was clipped by 2 bases and J by 8 bases, with 15 bases between them. The CDR3 loop spans 14 amino acids. Germline lookup yields CDR1 SNHLY and CDR2 FYNNEI. DNA of the CDR3: TGTGCCAGCAGTGAATCCCCCCCACCGGGAGGCTACACCTTC. Its protein product is CASSESPPPGGYTF. Supplemented by reference TRBV2 and TRBJ1-2, the full variable domain reads EPEVTQTPSHQVTQMGQEVILRCVPISNHLYFYWYRQILGQKVEFLVSFYNNEISEKSEIFDDQFSVERPDGSNFTLKIRSTKLEDSAMYFCASSESPPPGGYTFGSGTRLTVV.

The CDR3 bases are TGCGCCAGCATGCCCGGTGCAGGGGGAATTAAGACAGATACGCAGTATTTT. Residues: CASMPGAGGIKTDTQYF. V is TRBV5-1 and J is TRBJ2-3, with 7 bases matching TRBD1. Trimming cost V 6 bases and J 3 bases; bases outside gene matches: 16. The CDR3 has 17 residues. The germline V gene encodes CDR1 SGHRS and CDR2 YFSETQ.

The chain uses TRBV2 and TRBJ1-2; perhaps TRBD1 as D (5 bases). V dropped 3 bases and J dropped 2 bases, with 13 bases sitting between them. Germline V lookup: CDR1 SNHLY, CDR2 FYNNEI. The CDR3 runs to 15 residues. The CDR3 loop is CASSEQGDLNYGYTF. In DNA form, the CDR3 reads TGTGCCAGCAGTGAGCAGGGCGACCTGAACTATGGCTACACCTTC.

The genes are TRBV4-1 and TRBJ2-5; unclear D gene. Trimming left V 4 bases short and J 2 bases short, with 8 bases between. The CDR3 consists of 13 residues. Germline values: CDR1 MGHRA, CDR2 YSYEKL. The CDR3 sequence is CASSRGEQETQYF. The CDR3 region has the DNA TGCGCCAGCAGCCGAGGCGAGCAAGAGACCCAGTACTTC.